The 18 T cell receptor beta chains listed next were all sequenced from one sample in a study of shared clonotypes between healthy human individuals. Measured with immunoSEQ multiplex PCR; TCRdb has only the in-frame clones, and not every one. The table shows around 2.5 million clones, with approximately 93% occurring only once. Material: naive CD4+ T cells from PBMCs. This sample's subset: CD45RA+ positively selected. The receptors derive from a man between 18 and 29 years old in good health. Some clones in this sample may be carry-over from other donors' samples.

V usage is TRBV9 and J usage is TRBJ2-3; D possibly corresponds to TRBD2 (5 bases). The V end was cut by 1 base, the J end by 5 bases, with 17 bases between. The CDR3 totals 16 residues. Germline V gene lookup returns CDR1 SGDLS and CDR2 YYNGEE. CDR3 in amino acids: CASSVSLAYLGDTQYF. The DNA for the CDR3 is TGTGCCAGCAGCGTATCTCTAGCTTACCTGGGAGATACGCAGTATTTT.

Notes on this clone: Within the sample, other DNA sequences also encode this same CDR3. The chain has TRBV5-6 and TRBJ2-3; D call uncertain. The germline gives CDR1 SGHDT, CDR2 YYEEEE. CDR3 length: 14 amino acids. V was shortened by 2 bases and J by 0 bases, with 7 bases between the two germline ends. CDR3 sequence (DNA): TGTGCCAGCAGCTTCGGCCAGAGCACAGATACGCAGTATTTT. It is translated as CASSFGQSTDTQYF.

This chain connects TRBV7-3 to TRBJ2-1; D not resolved. CDR3 length: 15 residues. V shed 3 bases and J shed 5 bases, with 14 bases lying between them. The V gene's germline CDR1 is SGHTA and CDR2 FQGTGA. The CDR3 is CASSLSNSFHNEQFF. CDR3 sequence (DNA): TGTGCCAGCAGCTTGTCTAACTCTTTTCACAATGAGCAGTTCTTC.

This chain links TRBV7-2 with TRBJ2-1; TRBD2 matches at 9 bases. V was pared by 7 bases and J by 2 bases, with 6 bases of the junction left unmatched. CDR1 SGHTA and CDR2 FQGNSA come from the germline V gene. This CDR3 contains 15 residues. The CDR3 nucleotides read TGTGCCAGCACGAGCGGGAGGCTCACCTACAATGAGCAGTTCTTC. It encodes CASTSGRLTYNEQFF.

The chain joins TRBV28 to TRBJ1-2; weak D call: TRBD1 (5 bases). The CDR3 has 16 amino acids. CDR1 is MDHEN and CDR2 is SYDVKM in the germline V gene. V lost 6 bases, J lost 5 bases, and 22 bases lay in between. The CDR3: CASRPQSSAEGYGYTF. The CDR3 nucleotides are TGTGCCAGCAGACCCCAATCTTCGGCCGAGGGGTATGGCTACACCTTC.

The rearrangement uses TRBV30 and TRBJ1-3; 7 bases line up with TRBD1. Germline V gene lookup returns CDR1 GTSNPN and CDR2 SVGIG (reference sequence). This CDR3 comprises 14 residues. Losses at the gene ends were 4 bases for V and 4 bases for J; bases not matched to a gene: 7. In nucleotides, the CDR3 is TGTGCCTGGAATCTACAGGGGTGGGGAAACACCATATATTTT. This translates into CAWNLQGWGNTIYF.

The V gene is TRBV19, the J gene TRBJ1-1, with no clear D. The CDR3 runs to 15 residues. V lost 3 bases and J lost 0, with 11 bases in between. CDR1 LNHDA and CDR2 SQIVND come from the germline V gene (reference sequence). CDR3: CASSIGRIMNTEAFF. The CDR3 bases are TGTGCCAGTAGTATTGGCCGGATCATGAACACTGAAGCTTTCTTT. Drawing the rest from reference TRBV19 and TRBJ1-1, the complete variable domain is DGGITQSPKYLFRKEGQNVTLSCEQNLNHDAMYWYRQDPGQGLRLIYYSQIVNDFQKGDIAEGYSVSREKKESFPLTVTSAQKNPTAFYLCASSIGRIMNTEAFFGQGTRLTVV.

Comments on this clone: At one end, the junction sequence differs from germline, possibly due to a read error. This chain links TRBV4-1 with TRBJ2-7; 9 nucleotides match TRBD2. Per the germline V gene, CDR1 is MGHRA and CDR2 is YSYEKL. CDR3 length: 15 amino acids. The CDR3 nucleotides are TGCGCCAGCAGCCAAGCTACTAGCGGGTCCTATGAGCAGTACTTC. It codes for CASSQATSGSYEQYF.

V usage is TRBV29-1 and J usage is TRBJ2-1, with D possibly being TRBD2 (5 bases). Germline values: CDR1 SQVTM, CDR2 ANQGSEA. V was pared by 4 bases and J by 6 bases, with 7 bases between. The CDR3 spans 11 residues. The CDR3 loop is CSVAGSNEQFF. CDR3 bases: TGCAGCGTTGCGGGGAGCAATGAGCAGTTCTTC.

V is TRBV5-1 and J is TRBJ2-5, with 11 bases identical to TRBD2. The CDR3 covers 17 residues. V shed 2 bases, J shed 5 bases, and the junction held 11 bases outside the gene matches. The germline V gene has CDR1 SGHRS and CDR2 YFSETQ. CDR3 in amino acids: CASSFLTGASGRETQYF. The CDR3 region has the DNA TGCGCCAGCAGCTTCCTAACGGGGGCTAGCGGGAGGGAGACCCAGTACTTC.

The chain joins TRBV7-9 to TRBJ1-1, with 8 bases identical to TRBD1. Germline loops: CDR1 SEHNR, CDR2 FQNEAQ (reference sequence). The V gene end was trimmed by 5 bases and the J gene end by 6 bases; junction bases not matched to a gene: 11. This CDR3 spans 15 amino acids. The CDR3 region has the DNA TGTGCCAGCAGCGGTACAGGGGGACGGCCTCCTGAAGCTTTCTTT. Translation gives CASSGTGGRPPEAFF.

The rearrangement links TRBV29-1 to TRBJ1-2; the match to TRBD1 covers 7 bases. The CDR3 length is 12 residues. The V and J ends lost 4 bases and 4 bases, in that order; junction bases with no gene match: 3. Germline-derived CDR1 and CDR2 are SQVTM and ANQGSEA. CDR3 protein: CSVGAGGYGYTF. The CDR3 DNA reads as TGCAGCGTTGGGGCAGGGGGCTATGGCTACACCTTC.

The chain is built from TRBV2 and TRBJ1-1, with D possibly TRBD1 on 6 matching bases. The CDR3 is 14 amino acids. Looked up from germline, CDR1 is SNHLY and CDR2 is FYNNEI. Trimming shortened V by 4 bases and J by 1 base, and 10 bases separated the two germline ends. Written as DNA, the CDR3 is TGTGCCAGCAGTGGACAGGCCAGGAACACTGAAGCTTTCTTT. It yields the protein CASSGQARNTEAFF. Combining the CDR3 with reference TRBV2 and TRBJ1-1 gives the whole variable domain EPEVTQTPSHQVTQMGQEVILRCVPISNHLYFYWYRQILGQKVEFLVSFYNNEISEKSEIFDDQFSVERPDGSNFTLKIRSTKLEDSAMYFCASSGQARNTEAFFGQGTRLTVV.

The chain is built from TRBV5-4 and TRBJ2-7; TRBD2 is a possible D gene (6 bases). Germline V gives CDR1 SGHNT, CDR2 YYREEE (reference sequence). The length of the CDR3 is 15 residues. Trimming pared 3 bases from V and 2 bases from J, leaving 15 bases between. CDR3 bases: TGTGCCAGCAGCTCCACCGGGACTTCCGCCTACGAGCAGTACTTC. Its protein product is CASSSTGTSAYEQYF.

This sequence joins TRBV2 and TRBJ1-4, with 9 positions matching TRBD1. The J segment lost 4 bases and the V segment lost 8 bases, leaving 2 bases of the junction unmatched. This CDR3 spans 13 amino acids. From germline, CDR1 is SNHLY and CDR2 FYNNEI. The CDR3 is CASLTGGNEKLFF. DNA for the CDR3: TGTGCCAGCCTGACAGGGGGTAATGAAAAACTGTTTTTT. The full variable domain, with the rest looked up from reference TRBV2 and TRBJ1-4, is EPEVTQTPSHQVTQMGQEVILRCVPISNHLYFYWYRQILGQKVEFLVSFYNNEISEKSEIFDDQFSVERPDGSNFTLKIRSTKLEDSAMYFCASLTGGNEKLFFGSGTQLSVL.

The J gene is TRBJ1-3, the V gene TRBV28; 7 bases are a match to TRBD1. The germline V gene encodes CDR1 MDHEN and CDR2 SYDVKM. The V gene end was trimmed by 7 bases and the J gene end by 0 bases; junction bases not matched to a gene: 6. This CDR3 spans 15 amino acids. The CDR3 sequence is CASTSGGLSGNTIYF. The CDR3, as DNA: TGTGCCAGCACCTCAGGGGGACTCTCTGGAAACACCATATATTTT.

This chain links TRBV11-1 with TRBJ2-7, with D possibly being TRBD1 (5 bases). Per germline, CDR1 SGHAT and CDR2 FQDESV (reference sequence). This CDR3 is 14 amino acids long. The V end was cut by 5 bases, the J end by 3 bases, with 14 bases between. CDR3 DNA: TGTGCCAGCAGCCTAGGGGTAAGGGACTACGAGCAGTACTTC. As protein: CASSLGVRDYEQYF.

About this clone: Other nucleotide sequences from this sample produce the same CDR3. V is TRBV5-1 and J is TRBJ1-2; the match to TRBD1 covers 8 bases. Trimming cost V 2 bases and J 4 bases; bases outside gene matches: 4. This CDR3 contains 14 residues. Per the germline V gene, CDR1 is SGHRS and CDR2 is YFSETQ. The chain's CDR3 is CASSLGDRGYGYTF. CDR3 DNA: TGCGCCAGCAGCTTAGGAGACAGGGGCTATGGCTACACCTTC.